These 19 T cell receptor beta chains were all obtained from the same sample, sequenced in a study of Ad26.COV2.S vaccination and SARS-CoV-2 variants. The data were produced by immunoSEQ multiplex PCR, yet TCRdb's version contains in-frame clones alone and is incomplete. The sample yields some 640,000 clones, more than 70% seen once. Treatment indicated: 15 to 20 received Ad26.COV2.S at low or high dose, single or two shots; a few received placebo; per-sample allocation not given. On day 63 after the first injection, vaccine and placebo recipients gave samples. The specimen was peripheral blood, collected in a trial of Ad26.COV2.S vaccine versus placebo. The receptor source for this set is a person between 18 and 65 years old who received the Ad26.COV2.S COVID-19 vaccine or a placebo.

V gene TRBV3-1 (or the pseudogene TRBV3-2) combines with J gene TRBJ1-1; no clear D gene. V was trimmed by 1 base and J by 6 bases, leaving 9 bases between them. Per germline, CDR1 LGHDT and CDR2 YNNKEL (reference sequence). There are 13 residues in the CDR3. DNA of the CDR3: TGTGCCAGCAGCCAAGGTCGCCAGGCTGAAGCTTTCTTT. This codes for CASSQGRQAEAFF.

The chain recombines TRBV6-6 with TRBJ2-7; 8 nucleotides line up with TRBD1. CDR1 MNHNY and CDR2 SVGAGI come from the germline V gene (reference sequence). J lost 3 bases, V lost 4 bases, and 11 bases had no gene match. The length of the CDR3 is 16 residues. As DNA, the CDR3 is TGTGCCAGCAGTTCCCTTCGGACAGGGCTAAACTACGAGCAGTACTTC. Its translation is CASSSLRTGLNYEQYF.

The gene calls are TRBV11-2 and TRBJ2-7; D possibly corresponds to TRBD2 (5 bases). The CDR3 is 12 amino acids. V lost 1 base and J lost 9, with 10 bases in between. Germline assignment: CDR1 SGHAT and CDR2 FQNNGV. This chain's CDR3 is CASSLVRETQYF. CDR3 bases: TGTGCCAGCAGCTTAGTCCGGGAAACGCAGTACTTC.

This clone was seen a few times. Other DNA variants within this sample encode the same CDR3. The gene calls are TRBV30 and TRBJ2-7; D unresolved. CDR1 GTSNPN and CDR2 SVGIG come from the germline V gene (reference sequence). The CDR3 runs 12 residues. With 3 bases removed from V and 0 bases from J, the gap between germline ends came to 6 bases. CDR3 loop: CAWSASSYEQYF. For the CDR3, the DNA is TGTGCCTGGAGCGCCAGCTCCTACGAGCAGTACTTC.

The sample holds one count of this clone. V is TRBV7-2 and J is TRBJ2-7, with D tentatively TRBD1 (5 bases). Germline CDR1 and CDR2: SGHTA and FQGNSA. This CDR3 is 17 amino acids long. V was clipped by 0 bases and J by 2 bases, with 17 bases between them. Here the CDR3 DNA reads TGTGCCAGCAGCTTAGCCCGCGGTACAGGCGACACCTACGAGCAGTACTTC. Translated: CASSLARGTGDTYEQYF.

The chain recombines TRBV3-1 (or the pseudogene TRBV3-2) with TRBJ1-4; possible D gene TRBD1, 6 bases. The germline CDR1 and CDR2 sequences are LGHDT and YNNKEL (reference sequence). Trimming stripped 2 bases from V and 7 bases from J, with 14 bases between. This CDR3 has 15 amino acids. The CDR3: CASSQNRAPSEKLFF. CDR3 bases: TGTGCCAGCAGCCAAAACAGGGCCCCCTCTGAAAAACTGTTTTTT.

This chain uses TRBV15 with TRBJ1-5; no reliable D call. Germline assignment: CDR1 LNHNV and CDR2 YYDKDF (reference sequence). The CDR3 loop spans 12 amino acids. With 5 bases removed from V and 4 bases from J, the gap between germline ends came to 6 bases. CDR3 residues: CATSSRNQPQHF. The DNA of the CDR3 is TGTGCCACCAGCTCCAGAAATCAGCCCCAGCATTTT. The full variable domain, with the rest looked up from reference TRBV15 and TRBJ1-5, is DAMVIQNPRYQVTQFGKPVTLSCSQTLNHNVMYWYQQKSSQAPKLLFHYYDKDFNNEADTPDNFQSRRPNTSFCFLDIRSPGLGDTAMYLCATSSRNQPQHFGDGTRLSIL.

The chain combines TRBV7-6 with TRBJ2-2, with D hard to call. There are 14 residues in the CDR3. V was trimmed by 1 base and J by 7 bases, leaving 10 bases between them. CDR1 is SGHVS and CDR2 is FNYEAQ in the germline V gene. The CDR3 bases are TGTGCCAGCAGCTTAGTCCAGGTCGGCGGGGAGCTGTTTTTT. Translated: CASSLVQVGGELFF.

This clone has more than one count but fewer than ten. The genes are TRBV18 and TRBJ1-5; 7 bases align to TRBD1. The V and J ends lost 2 bases and 6 bases, in that order; junction bases with no gene match: 16. The CDR3 runs 18 residues. CDR1 and CDR2 from the germline V gene are KGHSH and LQKENI. CDR3 sequence: CASSPSGTAQGGGQPQHF. CDR3 DNA sequence: TGTGCCAGCTCACCAAGCGGGACAGCTCAAGGGGGTGGTCAGCCCCAGCATTTT.

Only one count was recorded for this clone. The rearrangement uses TRBV30 and TRBJ1-5; D unresolved. Germline CDR1 reads GTSNPN; CDR2 reads SVGIG (reference sequence). V shed 1 base and J shed 5 bases, with 9 bases lying between them. The CDR3 is 13 residues long. CDR3 in DNA: TGTGCCTGGAGTGGCGAGTTTTATCAGCCCCAGCATTTT. As protein: CAWSGEFYQPQHF. Full variable domain (remainder filled in from reference TRBV30 and TRBJ1-5): SQTIHQWPATLVQPVGSPLSLECTVEGTSNPNLYWYRQAAGRGLQLLFYSVGIGQISSEVPQNLSASRPQDRQFILSSKKLLLSDSGFYLCAWSGEFYQPQHFGDGTRLSIL.

The V and J genes are TRBV2 and TRBJ2-5; a weak D match, TRBD1 (5 bases). The ends were cut back, 0 bases at V and 1 base at J, with 9 bases in the middle. In germline, CDR1 is SNHLY, CDR2 FYNNEI. The CDR3 loop spans 15 amino acids. The CDR3 loop is CASSEAGPAQETQYF. The CDR3 nucleotides read TGTGCCAGCAGTGAAGCGGGGCCAGCCCAAGAGACCCAGTACTTC.

The chain couples TRBV5-1 to TRBJ1-1, with 10 bases aligning to TRBD1. Germline loops: CDR1 SGHRS, CDR2 YFSETQ. Trimming removed 4 bases from V and 5 bases from J; junction bases left unmatched: 5. CDR3 length equals 14 residues. The CDR3 reads CASSEGTGATEAFF. For the CDR3, the DNA is TGCGCCAGCAGCGAAGGGACAGGGGCGACTGAAGCTTTCTTT.

This rearrangement joins TRBV6-5 to TRBJ2-5; 7 positions agree with TRBD2. Germline V lookup: CDR1 MNHEY, CDR2 SVGAGI. The length of the CDR3 is 15 residues. V shed 6 bases, J shed 5 bases, and the junction held 12 bases outside the gene matches. In nucleotides, the CDR3 is TGTGCCAGCAGCCCCCCGGCGGGAGCTTGGGAGACCCAGTACTTC. Its protein is CASSPPAGAWETQYF.

The J gene is TRBJ2-7, the V gene TRBV30; 8 bases agree with TRBD1. This CDR3 has 14 amino acids. Germline V gene data show CDR1 as GTSNPN and CDR2 as SVGIG (reference sequence). V shed 3 bases, J shed 3 bases, and the junction held 7 bases outside the gene matches. CDR3 nucleotides: TGTGCCTGGAGCCCGGACAGGGCATTCTACGAGCAGTACTTC. Its translation is CAWSPDRAFYEQYF.

The V call is TRBV11-2, the J call TRBJ2-7, with 8 bases lining up with TRBD1. The CDR3 sequence is 14 residues long. CDR1 is SGHAT and CDR2 is FQNNGV in the germline V gene. The junction had 3 bases not matched to a gene; V was cut back by 1 base and J by 4 bases. This chain's CDR3 is CASSLARQGYEQYF. The DNA of the CDR3 is TGTGCCAGCAGCTTAGCCAGACAGGGGTACGAGCAGTACTTC.

The chain couples TRBV2 to TRBJ2-2, with D possibly being TRBD1 or TRBD2 (5 bases each). Germline lookup yields CDR1 SNHLY and CDR2 FYNNEI. Trimming removed 4 bases at V and 8 bases at J, with 14 bases between. The CDR3 length is 14 residues. In DNA, the CDR3 is TGTGCCAGCAGTGGGTTTGGGGGAGTTGGGGAGCTGTTTTTT. The encoded protein is CASSGFGGVGELFF.

The V and J genes are TRBV5-6 and TRBJ2-7, with D perhaps TRBD2 (6 bases). Germline V gene sequence: CDR1 SGHDT, CDR2 YYEEEE. The CDR3 is 14 amino acids. V lost 4 bases and J lost 1, with 12 bases in between. CDR3 sequence (DNA): TGTGCCAGCAGCCGCGGGATTTCTTCCTACGAGCAGTACTTC. Translation gives CASSRGISSYEQYF. The whole variable domain, filled in from reference TRBV5-6 and TRBJ2-7, reads DAGVTQSPTHLIKTRGQQVTLRCSPKSGHDTVSWYQQALGQGPQFIFQYYEEEERQRGNFPDRFSGHQFPNYSSELNVNALLLGDSALYLCASSRGISSYEQYFGPGTRLTVT.

The genes are TRBV5-1 and TRBJ2-1, with 7 positions matching TRBD1. Trimming removed 5 bases from V and 0 bases from J; junction bases left unmatched: 5. Germline V lookup: CDR1 SGHRS, CDR2 YFSETQ. The CDR3 contains 15 residues. The CDR3: CASSQGQSSYNEQFF. The CDR3 DNA reads as TGCGCCAGCAGTCAGGGACAGAGCTCCTACAATGAGCAGTTCTTC.

The V and J genes are TRBV7-9 and TRBJ1-6, with 8 bases that match TRBD1. With V trimmed by 5 bases and J by 0 bases, 9 bases remained unmatched. CDR3 length: 18 residues. Germline assignment: CDR1 SEHNR and CDR2 FQNEAQ (reference sequence). The chain's CDR3 is CASSPDRGRSSYNSPLHF. DNA for the CDR3: TGTGCCAGCAGCCCTGACAGGGGCCGCAGCTCCTATAATTCACCCCTCCACTTT.